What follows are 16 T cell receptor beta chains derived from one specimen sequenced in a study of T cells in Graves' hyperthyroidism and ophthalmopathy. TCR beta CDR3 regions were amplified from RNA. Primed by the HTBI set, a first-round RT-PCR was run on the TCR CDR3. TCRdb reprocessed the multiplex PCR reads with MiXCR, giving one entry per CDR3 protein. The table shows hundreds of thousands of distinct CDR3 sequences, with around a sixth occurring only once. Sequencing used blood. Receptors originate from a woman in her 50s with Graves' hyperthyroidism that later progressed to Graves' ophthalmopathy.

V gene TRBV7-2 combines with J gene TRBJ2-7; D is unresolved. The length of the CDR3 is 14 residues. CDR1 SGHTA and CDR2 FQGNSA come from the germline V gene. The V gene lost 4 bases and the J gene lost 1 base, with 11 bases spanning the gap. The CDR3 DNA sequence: TGTGCCAGCAGCTCACGATGGGGATCCTACGAGCAGTACTTC. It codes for CASSSRWGSYEQYF.

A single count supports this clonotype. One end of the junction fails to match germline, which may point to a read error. The DNA of the CDR3 is TGTGCCAGCAGCTTAAGACTAGCGGGGGGGTTAAGCTCCTACAATGAGCAGTCCTTC. The encoded protein is CASSLRLAGGLSSYNEQSF. The V call is TRBV11-2, the J call TRBJ2-1; 14 bases match TRBD2. The CDR3 contains 19 residues. In germline, CDR1 is SGHAT, CDR2 FQNNGV.

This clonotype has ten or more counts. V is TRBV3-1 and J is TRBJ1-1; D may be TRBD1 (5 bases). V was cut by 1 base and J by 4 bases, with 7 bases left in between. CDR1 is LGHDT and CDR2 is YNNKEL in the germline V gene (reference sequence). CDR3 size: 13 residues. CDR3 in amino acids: CASSQGRVTEAFF. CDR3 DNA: TGTGCCAGCAGCCAAGGCAGGGTCACTGAAGCTTTCTTT.

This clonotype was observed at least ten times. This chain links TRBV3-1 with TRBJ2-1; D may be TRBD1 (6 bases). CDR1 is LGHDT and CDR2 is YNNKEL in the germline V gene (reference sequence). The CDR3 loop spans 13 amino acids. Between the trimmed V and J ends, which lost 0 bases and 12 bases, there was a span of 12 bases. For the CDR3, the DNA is TGTGCCAGCAGCCAAGAATACCTCAGGGGGCAGTTCTTC. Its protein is CASSQEYLRGQFF.

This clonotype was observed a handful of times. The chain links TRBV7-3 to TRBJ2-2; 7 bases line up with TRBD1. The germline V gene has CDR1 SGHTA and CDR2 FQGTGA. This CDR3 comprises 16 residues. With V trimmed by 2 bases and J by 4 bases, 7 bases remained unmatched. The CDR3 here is CASSLSGTVFTGELFF. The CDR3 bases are TGTGCCAGCAGCTTATCCGGGACAGTCTTCACCGGGGAGCTGTTTTTT. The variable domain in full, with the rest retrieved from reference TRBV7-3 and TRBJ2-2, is GAGVSQTPSNKVTEKGKYVELRCDPISGHTALYWYRQSLGQGPEFLIYFQGTGAADDSGLPNDRFFAVRPEGSVSTLKIQRTERGDSAVYLCASSLSGTVFTGELFFGEGSRLTVL.

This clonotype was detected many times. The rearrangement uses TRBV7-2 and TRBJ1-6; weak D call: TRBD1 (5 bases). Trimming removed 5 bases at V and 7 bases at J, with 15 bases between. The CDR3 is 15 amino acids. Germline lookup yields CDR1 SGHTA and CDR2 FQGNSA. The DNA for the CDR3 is TGTGCCAGCAGCGGGGGGGAGGGCAGGAATTCACCCCTCCACTTT. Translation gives CASSGGEGRNSPLHF. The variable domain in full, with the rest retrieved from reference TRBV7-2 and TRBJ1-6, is GAGVSQSPSNKVTEKGKDVELRCDPISGHTALYWYRQSLGQGLEFLIYFQGNSAPDKSGLPSDRFSAERTGGSVSTLTIQRTQQEDSAVYLCASSGGEGRNSPLHFGNGTRLTVT.

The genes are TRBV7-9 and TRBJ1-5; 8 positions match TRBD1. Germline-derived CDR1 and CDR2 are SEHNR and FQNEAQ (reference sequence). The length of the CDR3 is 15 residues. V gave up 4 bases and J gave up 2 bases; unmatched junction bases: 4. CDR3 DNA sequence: TGTGCCAGCAGCTCGGACAGGGCGGGCAATCAGCCCCAGCATTTT. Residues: CASSSDRAGNQPQHF.

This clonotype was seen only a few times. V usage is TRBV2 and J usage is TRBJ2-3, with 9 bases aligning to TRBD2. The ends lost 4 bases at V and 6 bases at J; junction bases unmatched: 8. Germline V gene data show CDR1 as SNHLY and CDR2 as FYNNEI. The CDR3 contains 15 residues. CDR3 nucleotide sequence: TGTGCCAGCAGTGTCGGCGGGGGGGCCTGGGATACGCAGTATTTT. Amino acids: CASSVGGGAWDTQYF.

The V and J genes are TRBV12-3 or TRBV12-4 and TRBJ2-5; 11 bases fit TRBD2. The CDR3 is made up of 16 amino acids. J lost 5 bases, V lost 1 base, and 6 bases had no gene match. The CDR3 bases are TGTGCCAGCAGTTTAGTCACTAGCGGGGGTCGGGAGACCCAGTACTTC. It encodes CASSLVTSGGRETQYF.

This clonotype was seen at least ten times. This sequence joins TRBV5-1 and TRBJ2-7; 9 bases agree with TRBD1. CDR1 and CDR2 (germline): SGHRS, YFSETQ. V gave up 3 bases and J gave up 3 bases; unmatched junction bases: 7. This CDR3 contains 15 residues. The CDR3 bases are TGCGCCAGCAGCTCAACGGGGACAGGGTTCTACGAGCAGTACTTC. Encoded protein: CASSSTGTGFYEQYF.

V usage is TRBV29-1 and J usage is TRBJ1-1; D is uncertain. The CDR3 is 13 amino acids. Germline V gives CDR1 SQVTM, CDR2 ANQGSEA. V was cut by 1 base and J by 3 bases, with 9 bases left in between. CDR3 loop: CSVEGETDTEAFF. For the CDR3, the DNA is TGCAGCGTTGAAGGGGAGACGGACACTGAAGCTTTCTTT.

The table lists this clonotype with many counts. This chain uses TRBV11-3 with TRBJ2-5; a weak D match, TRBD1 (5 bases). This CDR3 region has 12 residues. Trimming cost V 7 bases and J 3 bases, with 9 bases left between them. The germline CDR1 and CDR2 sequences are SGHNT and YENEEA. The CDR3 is CASKGREETQYF. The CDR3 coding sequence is TGTGCCAGCAAGGGCAGGGAAGAGACCCAGTACTTC.

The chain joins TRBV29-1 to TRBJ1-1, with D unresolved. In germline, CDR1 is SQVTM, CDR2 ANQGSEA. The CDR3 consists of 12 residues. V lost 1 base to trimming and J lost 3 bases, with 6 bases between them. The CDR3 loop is CSVEGWDTEAFF. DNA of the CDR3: TGCAGCGTTGAAGGATGGGACACTGAAGCTTTCTTT.

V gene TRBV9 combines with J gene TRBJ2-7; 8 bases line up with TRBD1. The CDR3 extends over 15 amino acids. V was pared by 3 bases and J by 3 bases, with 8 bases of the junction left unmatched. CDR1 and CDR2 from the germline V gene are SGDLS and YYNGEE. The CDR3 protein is CASSEGTGPVYEQYF. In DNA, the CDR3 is TGTGCCAGCAGCGAAGGGACAGGACCCGTCTACGAGCAGTACTTC.

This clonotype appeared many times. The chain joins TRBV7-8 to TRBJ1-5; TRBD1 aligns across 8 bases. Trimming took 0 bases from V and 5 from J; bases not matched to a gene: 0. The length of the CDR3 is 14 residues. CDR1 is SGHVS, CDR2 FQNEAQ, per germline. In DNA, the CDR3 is TGTGCCAGCAGCTTAGCGGACAGGGATCAGCCCCAGCATTTT. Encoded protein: CASSLADRDQPQHF.

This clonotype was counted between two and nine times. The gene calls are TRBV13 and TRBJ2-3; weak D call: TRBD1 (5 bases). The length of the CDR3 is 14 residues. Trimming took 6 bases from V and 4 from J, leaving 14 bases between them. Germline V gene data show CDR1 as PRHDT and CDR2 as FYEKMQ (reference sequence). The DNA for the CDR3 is TGTGCCAGCAGACGGACACTTCGGCCAGATACGCAGTATTTT. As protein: CASRRTLRPDTQYF.